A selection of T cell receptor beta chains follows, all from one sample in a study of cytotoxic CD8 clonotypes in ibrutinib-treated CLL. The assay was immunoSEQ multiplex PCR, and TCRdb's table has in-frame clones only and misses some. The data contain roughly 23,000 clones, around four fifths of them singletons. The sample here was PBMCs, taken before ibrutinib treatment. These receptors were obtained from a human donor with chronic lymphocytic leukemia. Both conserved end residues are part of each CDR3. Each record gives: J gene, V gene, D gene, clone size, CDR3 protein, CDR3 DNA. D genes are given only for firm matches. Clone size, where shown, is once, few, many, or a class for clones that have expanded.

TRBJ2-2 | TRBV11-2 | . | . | CASSLDIGPTGELFF | TGTGCCAGCAGCTTAGACATCGGGCCCACCGGGGAGCTGTTTTTT
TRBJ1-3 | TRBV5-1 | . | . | CASSAQSSGNTIYF | TGCGCCAGCAGCGCTCAGAGCTCTGGAAACACCATATATTTT
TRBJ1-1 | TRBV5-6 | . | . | CASDIWRGRTEAFF | TGTGCCAGCGACATTTGGAGGGGAAGGACTGAAGCTTTCTTT
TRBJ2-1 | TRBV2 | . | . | CASTATRPGAEQFF | TGTGCCAGCACCGCGACTAGACCTGGGGCTGAGCAGTTCTTC
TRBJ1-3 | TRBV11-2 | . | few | CASSLPRTLLSGNTIYF | TGTGCCAGCAGCCTCCCCAGGACCCTGCTCTCCGGAAACACCATATATTTT
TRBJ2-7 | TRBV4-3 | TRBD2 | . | CASSQALSGTSGSYEQYF | TGCGCCAGCAGCCAGGCCCTGTCGGGGACTAGCGGCTCCTACGAGCAGTACTTC
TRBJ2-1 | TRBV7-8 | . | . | CASSLSRIARAHEQFF | TGTGCCAGCAGCCTTTCGAGAATAGCGAGGGCACATGAGCAGTTCTTC
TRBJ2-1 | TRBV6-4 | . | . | CASSDVGSSYNEQFF | TGTGCCAGCAGTGACGTGGGGAGCTCCTACAATGAGCAGTTCTTC
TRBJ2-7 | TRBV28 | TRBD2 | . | CASSVMGNSGSWVEQYF | TGTGCCAGCAGTGTAATGGGCAATAGCGGGAGTTGGGTCGAGCAGTACTTC
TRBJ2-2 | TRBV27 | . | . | CASSSGTVSTGELFF | TGTGCCAGCAGTTCTGGGACGGTTAGCACCGGGGAGCTGTTTTTT
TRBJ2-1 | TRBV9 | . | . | CASSSQRGNNEQFF | TGTGCCAGCAGCTCCCAACGCGGGAACAATGAGCAGTTCTTC
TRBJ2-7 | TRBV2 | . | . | CASAPMVSSNEQYF | TGTGCCAGCGCCCCCATGGTCAGTAGCAACGAGCAGTACTTC
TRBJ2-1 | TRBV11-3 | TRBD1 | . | CASSGTGGNYNEQFF | TGTGCCAGCAGCGGGACAGGGGGGAACTACAATGAGCAGTTCTTC
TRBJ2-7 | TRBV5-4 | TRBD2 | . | CASSLGAGGLNEQYF | TGTGCCAGCAGCTTGGGGGCGGGAGGATTGAACGAGCAGTACTTC
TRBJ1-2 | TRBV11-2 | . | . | CASSLGGTVQTTYGYTF | TGTGCCAGCAGCTTAGGGGGAACGGTTCAGACAACCTATGGCTACACCTTC
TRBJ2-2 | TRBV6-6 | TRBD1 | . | CASRVRTGQGGGELFF | TGTGCCAGCAGAGTTCGGACAGGTCAAGGGGGCGGGGAGCTGTTTTTT